Here is one T cell receptor (beta chain) with its context. Its cognate antigen is unknown. This sample was included in a study of graft-versus-host responses after intestinal transplantation. Looking at the study overall: Isolated intestinal, liver-intestinal, or multivisceral transplants had been given to the recipients. Induction using anti-thymocyte globulin, followed by tacrolimus and steroids for approximately three years, was given to all recipients.

Method: immunoSEQ multiplex PCR; TCRdb's copy keeps in-frame clones and lacks some. The sample lists 90,000 to 100,000 clones; 91% were seen once. The CDR3 length is 15 residues. Germline CDR1 reads LNHDA; CDR2 reads SQIVND (reference sequence). V lost 2 bases and J 1 base, leaving 11 bases between the germline ends. The receptor was derived from a human donor who received an intestinal transplant. The chain employs TRBV19 and TRBJ1-1; possibly TRBD1 for D (6 bases). Sequencing was performed on unstimulated CD8+ T cells sorted from spleen or lymph node cells, taken before intestinal transplant. The CDR3 spells CASSITGNPNTEAFF. CDR3 DNA: TGTGCCAGTAGTATAACAGGGAATCCGAACACTGAAGCTTTCTTT.